This T cell receptor (beta chain) originates from a study of T cell changes during pregnancy in multiple sclerosis. Data came from immunoSEQ multiplex PCR; TCRdb stores just in-frame clones and leaves some out. This table holds about 65,000 clones, almost 95% found once. Material: CD8+ T cells from peripheral blood mononuclear cells, obtained in the third trimester of pregnancy. This sequence originates from a female donor in good health, enrolled as a control in a pregnancy study.

The CDR3 sequence is CASSLKEVREKLFF. The CDR3 coding sequence is TGTGCCAGCAGCCTTAAGGAGGTTCGGGAAAAACTGTTTTTT. The chain has TRBV7-6 and TRBJ1-4, with D unclear. Germline CDR1 and CDR2: SGHVS and FNYEAQ. V lost 5 bases and J lost 8, with 15 bases in between. The CDR3 contains 14 residues.